This TCR beta chain was observed in a study of T cells in Graves' hyperthyroidism and ophthalmopathy. Whole-study context: Staff took peripheral blood when the initial diagnosis was made, before any treatment began. Study-wide results and limits: It was a median roughly 6.5 months before onset that the model predicted ophthalmopathy. Among thyroid clonotypes expanded above 0.001, most also appeared in blood.

As to this clonotype: As yet, its antigen is unknown. One end of the junction varies from germline; a read error may be responsible.

The CDR3 covers 14 residues. CDR1 and CDR2 from the germline V gene are LGHDT and YNNKEL (reference sequence). Exclusion of patients followed from uncontrolled infection, other autoimmune disease, pregnancy or lactation. TCR beta CDR3 region amplification was performed from RNA transcripts. RT-PCR in the first round (using the HTBI primer set) targeted the TCR CDR3. TCRdb itself ran the multiplex PCR reads through MiXCR, one entry per CDR3 protein. The data show about 560,000 distinct CDR3 sequences, around 17% seen once. Sequencing was done on a sample of blood. The clonotype comes from a woman under 30 with Graves' hyperthyroidism. This sequence joins TRBV3-1 and TRBJ2-2; D is unresolved. The CDR3: CASNQASNTGELFF. The CDR3 DNA reads as TGTGCCAGCAACCAAGCCTCGAACACCGGGGAGCTGTTTTTT.